This paragraph reports one TCR beta chain. TCR beta was sequenced from blood CD8+ and CD4+ T cells. Roughly 0.45 to 1 ug RNA was reverse transcribed with random hexamers. The method of amplification for TCR beta CDR3 was immunoSEQ multiplex PCR, covering 54 Vbeta and 13 Jbeta. TCRdb passed the immunoSEQ multiplex PCR reads through MiXCR, listing each CDR3 protein once. This sample yields 250,000 or so distinct CDR3 sequences, of which 90% to 95% are seen a single time; 0.065% to 0.08% belongs to the top ten. The CDR3 extends over 16 amino acids. V lost 0 bases, J lost 2 bases, and 3 bases stayed unmatched. The V gene's germline CDR1 is LGHDT and CDR2 YNNKEL (reference sequence). This entry is derived from a study of CD8 T cells in Susac syndrome.

The sample was CD4+ T cells from PBMCs. The V and J genes are TRBV3-1 and TRBJ2-7; 11 bases fit TRBD1. This clonotype originated in a human donor with multiple sclerosis. The CDR3, as DNA: TGTGCCAGCAGCCAAGATTCGGACAGGGGGCCCTACGAGCAGTACGTC. It codes for CASSQDSDRGPYEQYV.